Given below is one T cell receptor beta chain in context. The CDR3 sequence is 15 residues long. Germline lookup yields CDR1 SGHNT and CDR2 YENEEA. The V end was cut by 2 bases, the J end by 0 bases, with 10 bases between. This sample was taken from a study of shared T cell receptors in the human thymus. Method: immunoSEQ multiplex PCR; TCRdb's copy keeps in-frame clones and lacks some. The sample lists about 610,000 clones, 88% occurring once. These same records also appear under a second study, on human thymus T cells. That source notes: Gene usage (both V and J) appeared biased in thymic and blood repertoires.

The chain couples TRBV11-3 to TRBJ1-1; tentative D call: TRBD1 (6 bases). The receptor was isolated from a boy in the first two years of life with a congenital heart defect. Sequencing was performed on thymocytes. The CDR3 DNA follows: TGTGCCAGCAGCTTATCGGGACAACTGAACACTGAAGCTTTCTTT. This codes for CASSLSGQLNTEAFF.